Following are 32 T cell receptor beta chains from one sample sequenced in a study of cytomegalovirus exposure and HLA in healthy donors. Vbeta (60) and Jbeta (13) primers were used in the PCR. Produced via immunoSEQ multiplex PCR; TCRdb's table is partial and in-frame only. The profile shows roughly 150,000 clones, about 80% of them singletons. Sequencing was performed on PBMCs. The receptors come from a man younger than 35 in good health and CMV-seropositive.

The chain is built from TRBV7-8 and TRBJ2-2, with D tentatively TRBD1 (5 bases). Trimming shortened V by 3 bases and J by 8 bases, and 16 bases separated the two germline ends. CDR1 SGHVS and CDR2 FQNEAQ come from the germline V gene. The CDR3 loop spans 15 amino acids. The CDR3 here is CASSFGPPAGGELFF. CDR3 DNA sequence: TGTGCCAGCAGCTTTGGGCCCCCAGCAGGGGGGGAGCTGTTTTTT.

The CDR3 DNA follows: TGTGCCAGCAGCCCCAGAACTAGTTACGAGCAGTACTTC. It is translated as CASSPRTSYEQYF. The chain is built from TRBV5-6 and TRBJ2-5, with a weak D call TRBD2 (5 bases). The J call may be in error: the DNA end matches TRBJ2-7 better. The CDR3 is 13 residues long. Germline V gene data show CDR1 as SGHDT and CDR2 as YYEEEE.

The chain joins TRBV29-1 to TRBJ2-5; TRBD2 matches 7 bases. This CDR3 is 14 amino acids long. Germline values: CDR1 SQVTM, CDR2 ANQGSEA. With V trimmed by 5 bases and J by 4 bases, 10 bases remained unmatched. Here the CDR3 reads CSVFVVGGGETQYF. The DNA for the CDR3 is TGCAGCGTTTTTGTAGTGGGGGGGGGAGAGACCCAGTACTTC.

The chain joins TRBV7-8 to TRBJ2-3; 11 bases are a match to TRBD2. The V gene's germline CDR1 is SGHVS and CDR2 FQNEAQ. This CDR3 has 17 amino acids. Trimming removed 3 bases from V and 0 bases from J; junction bases left unmatched: 5. Written as DNA, the CDR3 is TGTGCCAGCAGCTTTAGCGGGAGGGCCCCCAGCACAGATACGCAGTATTTT. Amino acids: CASSFSGRAPSTDTQYF.

The V call is TRBV7-3, the J call TRBJ2-3, with 7 bases lining up with TRBD2. J gave up 10 bases and V 2 bases, and 12 bases lay outside the gene matches. Germline V lookup: CDR1 SGHTA, CDR2 FQGTGA. This CDR3 spans 15 amino acids. Here the CDR3 DNA reads TGTGCCAGCAGCTTAGGTAGCTGGGGGGGTTTGGCGCAGTATTTT. Amino acid sequence: CASSLGSWGGLAQYF.

A single count supports this clone. V gene TRBV5-4 combines with J gene TRBJ1-1; D not resolved. The germline V gene has CDR1 SGHNT and CDR2 YYREEE (reference sequence). The CDR3 runs to 12 residues. The V and J ends lost 0 bases and 7 bases respectively, with 7 bases between them. The CDR3 loop reads CASSLGASEAFF. CDR3 DNA: TGTGCCAGCAGCTTGGGGGCAAGTGAAGCTTTCTTT.

This chain uses TRBV10-1 with TRBJ2-5; D unclear. V gave up 9 bases and J gave up 3 bases, with 14 bases separating them. This CDR3 spans 13 amino acids. CDR1 WNHNN and CDR2 SYGVQD come from the germline V gene (reference sequence). Here the CDR3 DNA reads TGCGCCAGTAACGAGGTTAGAGAAGAGACCCAGTACTTC. Protein: CASNEVREETQYF.

The chain joins TRBV29-1 to TRBJ2-5, with D possibly being TRBD1 (6 bases). Germline assignment: CDR1 SQVTM and CDR2 ANQGSEA. V was pared by 1 base and J by 5 bases, with 14 bases between. CDR3 length: 14 amino acids. CDR3 loop: CSVEGRGVLETQYF. CDR3 nucleotides: TGCAGCGTTGAAGGCAGGGGCGTTCTCGAGACCCAGTACTTC.

The chain combines TRBV6-5 with TRBJ1-1; perhaps TRBD1 as D (6 bases). The CDR3 loop spans 14 amino acids. Trimming took off 2 bases at V and 1 base at J, with 8 bases between the two ends. Germline values: CDR1 MNHEY, CDR2 SVGAGI. The CDR3 loop is CASSYRTENTEAFF. The DNA of the CDR3 is TGTGCCAGCAGTTACCGGACAGAGAACACTGAAGCTTTCTTT.

This clone was counted between two and nine times. An end of the junction differs from the germline gene, which may be a read error. The CDR3 here is CASREDFRGYTF. CDR3 bases: TGTGCCAGCAGGGAAGATTTCAGGGGCTACACCTTC. The rearrangement joins TRBV2 to TRBJ1-2; D uncertain. This CDR3 spans 12 amino acids. CDR1 is SNHLY, CDR2 FYNNEI, per germline.

The V gene is TRBV6-6, the J gene TRBJ2-3, with D uncertain. Trimming took off 0 bases at V and 0 bases at J, with 4 bases between the two ends. The CDR3 is made up of 14 amino acids. Looked up from germline, CDR1 is MNHNY and CDR2 is SVGAGI (reference sequence). CDR3 coding DNA: TGTGCCAGCAGTTACTCGAGGAGCACAGATACGCAGTATTTT. Translating it yields CASSYSRSTDTQYF.

The chain links TRBV28 to TRBJ2-4, with 8 bases aligning to TRBD1. V was pared by 3 bases and J by 7 bases, with 8 bases of the junction left unmatched. Germline V gives CDR1 MDHEN, CDR2 SYDVKM. The CDR3 spans 15 residues. Written as DNA, the CDR3 is TGTGCCAGCAGTTTCCGGACAGGGAATAGGAACATTCAGTACTTC. Its translation is CASSFRTGNRNIQYF.

The V gene is TRBV7-2, the J gene TRBJ2-7; 9 bases fit TRBD1. The CDR3 is 16 amino acids. The V and J ends lost 5 bases and 3 bases, in that order; junction bases with no gene match: 11. Germline CDR1 SGHTA, CDR2 FQGNSA. CDR3 residues: CASSPDRDRASYEQYF. The CDR3 nucleotides read TGTGCCAGCAGCCCCGACCGGGACAGGGCGAGCTACGAGCAGTACTTC. Combining the CDR3 with reference TRBV7-2 and TRBJ2-7 gives the whole variable domain GAGVSQSPSNKVTEKGKDVELRCDPISGHTALYWYRQSLGQGLEFLIYFQGNSAPDKSGLPSDRFSAERTGGSVSTLTIQRTQQEDSAVYLCASSPDRDRASYEQYFGPGTRLTVT.

The chain links TRBV28 to TRBJ1-5, with a tentative D call TRBD1 (5 bases). Germline V gene sequence: CDR1 MDHEN, CDR2 SYDVKM. Trimming removed 7 bases at V and 9 bases at J, with 16 bases between. CDR3 size: 13 residues. The CDR3: CASTGGEGRPQHF. The CDR3 region has the DNA TGTGCCAGCACCGGGGGGGAGGGGAGGCCCCAGCATTTT.

This chain links TRBV28 with TRBJ2-5; D perhaps matches TRBD1 (5 bases). The germline V gene has CDR1 MDHEN and CDR2 SYDVKM. V was trimmed by 3 bases and J by 2 bases, leaving 22 bases between them. This CDR3 is 18 amino acids long. CDR3 nucleotides: TGTGCCAGCAGTTTTGGGCCAGGGTTTACCCTGGGGCAAGAGACCCAGTACTTC. Its translation is CASSFGPGFTLGQETQYF.

The chain couples TRBV7-6 to TRBJ2-1; 7 bases fit TRBD1. The CDR3 has 15 amino acids. CDR1 is SGHVS, CDR2 FNYEAQ, per germline. V was pared by 5 bases and J by 9 bases, with 13 bases of the junction left unmatched. CDR3 protein: CASSDTIYRGGEQFF. In DNA form, the CDR3 reads TGTGCCAGCAGCGATACCATTTACAGGGGTGGTGAGCAGTTCTTC.

The chain is built from TRBV7-3 and TRBJ1-1, with 7 bases fitting TRBD1. This CDR3 comprises 13 residues. V trimming: 1 base; J trimming: 7 bases; junction bases outside the gene matches: 3. CDR1 SGHTA and CDR2 FQGTGA come from the germline V gene. CDR3 nucleotides: TGTGCCAGCAGCTTAAACAGGGGCAATGAAGCTTTCTTT. Translated, it gives CASSLNRGNEAFF.

The gene calls are TRBV6-5 and TRBJ1-1, with 7 positions matching TRBD1. Germline V lookup: CDR1 MNHEY, CDR2 SVGAGI. Trimming removed 4 bases from V and 7 bases from J; junction bases left unmatched: 6. This CDR3 region has 13 residues. CDR3 amino acids: CASSLEQGIEAFF. In DNA form, the CDR3 reads TGTGCCAGCAGTTTGGAACAGGGGATTGAAGCTTTCTTT.

As to this clone: Mismatch with germline at one junction end may stem from a read error. The chain links TRBV5-4 to TRBJ1-2; D is unresolved. This CDR3 contains 12 residues. Germline V gene data show CDR1 as SGHNT and CDR2 as YYREEE (reference sequence). CDR3 nucleotide sequence: TGTGCCAGCAGCTTGATTTCGAATAGCGCCGCCTTC. This translates into CASSLISNSAAF.

This clone was seen once. J is TRBJ1-4 and V is TRBV27, with unresolved D. The CDR3 sequence is 10 residues long. V shed 7 bases and J shed 8 bases, with 5 bases lying between them. The germline V gene has CDR1 MNHEY and CDR2 SMNVEV (reference sequence). CDR3 coding DNA: TGTGCCAGCATGGGCGAAAAACTGTTTTTT. The encoded protein is CASMGEKLFF.

This clone was observed a few times. In nucleotides, the CDR3 is TGCGCCAGCAGCCAAGATTATCCGCGGGATCTAGCAAATAATTCACCCCTCCACTTT. Its translation: CASSQDYPRDLANNSPLHF. This chain joins TRBV4-3 and TRBJ1-6; D unclear. There are 19 residues in the CDR3. From germline, CDR1 is LGHNA and CDR2 YSLEER. Trimming cost V 0 bases and J 5 bases, with 20 bases left between them.

This clone was detected only a few times. V is TRBV14 and J is TRBJ2-1, with D possibly being TRBD2 (7 bases). The germline V gene encodes CDR1 SGHDN and CDR2 FVKESK. This CDR3 is built from 16 residues. V lost 4 bases and J lost 4, with 17 bases in between. DNA for the CDR3: TGTGCCAGCAGCCCCATGGGGGGGCCGAAGTACAATGAGCAGTTCTTC. Amino acid sequence: CASSPMGGPKYNEQFF.

This chain joins TRBV19 and TRBJ1-2; 7 bases are a match to TRBD1. Germline V gene sequence: CDR1 LNHDA, CDR2 SQIVND (reference sequence). There are 14 residues in the CDR3. J lost 8 bases, V lost 2 bases, and 8 bases had no gene match. CDR3 amino acids: CASSILRQGGGYTF. The CDR3 coding sequence is TGTGCCAGTAGTATACTCCGACAGGGAGGAGGCTACACCTTC.

The genes are TRBV5-6 and TRBJ2-3, with 13 bases matching TRBD2. The trim removed 4 bases at V and 4 bases at J, leaving 3 bases unmatched. The CDR3 has 15 amino acids. CDR1 is SGHDT and CDR2 is YYEEEE in the germline V gene. The CDR3 DNA reads as TGTGCCAGCAGCCTGGGACTAGCGGGACCAGATACGCAGTATTTT. This encodes CASSLGLAGPDTQYF. Looking up the rest from reference TRBV5-6 and TRBJ2-3 gives the full variable domain: DAGVTQSPTHLIKTRGQQVTLRCSPKSGHDTVSWYQQALGQGPQFIFQYYEEEERQRGNFPDRFSGHQFPNYSSELNVNALLLGDSALYLCASSLGLAGPDTQYFGPGTRLTVL.

This chain connects TRBV4-2 to TRBJ1-4; 7 bases map to TRBD1. The germline CDR1 and CDR2 sequences are LGHNA and YNFKEQ. Trimming removed 0 bases from V and 8 bases from J; junction bases left unmatched: 12. This CDR3 has 17 amino acids. The CDR3 DNA sequence: TGTGCCAGCAGCCAAGATTTTCCACAGGGGTTCGGGGAAAAACTGTTTTTT. Protein product: CASSQDFPQGFGEKLFF.

The chain couples TRBV19 to TRBJ2-7, with 9 bases lining up with TRBD2. The CDR3 sequence is 16 residues long. J lost 4 bases, V lost 0 bases, and 7 bases had no gene match. Germline CDR1 is LNHDA and CDR2 is SQIVND (reference sequence). The CDR3 here is CASSIEATSGLYEQYF. The CDR3 DNA is TGTGCCAGTAGTATAGAGGCGACTAGCGGCTTGTACGAGCAGTACTTC.

The chain uses TRBV5-8 and TRBJ2-2; TRBD1 matches at 9 bases. V dropped 0 bases and J dropped 7; count of bases not matched to a gene: 1. Germline V gene lookup returns CDR1 SGHTS and CDR2 YDEGEE. This CDR3 is built from 14 residues. The CDR3 sequence is CASSLGQGVGELFF. CDR3 coding DNA: TGTGCCAGCAGCTTGGGACAGGGGGTCGGGGAGCTGTTTTTT.

The sample holds one count of this clone. The chain uses TRBV6-1 and TRBJ2-7; 8 bases are a match to TRBD1. Looked up from germline, CDR1 is MNHNS and CDR2 is SASEGT. The CDR3 length is 14 residues. Trimming cost V 6 bases and J 5 bases; bases outside gene matches: 9. The CDR3 reads CASRVRTGIDEQYF. The CDR3 DNA reads TGTGCCAGCAGAGTCAGGACAGGGATCGACGAGCAGTACTTC.

The chain is built from TRBV6-5 and TRBJ1-1, with 9 bases that match TRBD1. V dropped 4 bases and J dropped 3; count of bases not matched to a gene: 6. This CDR3 contains 15 residues. Germline CDR1 and CDR2: MNHEY and SVGAGI. The CDR3 loop reads CASSFNRGPYTEAFF. CDR3 sequence (DNA): TGTGCCAGCAGTTTCAACAGGGGGCCGTACACTGAAGCTTTCTTT.

This chain links TRBV6-1 with TRBJ1-2; tentatively, D is TRBD1 (5 bases). Per the germline V gene, CDR1 is MNHNS and CDR2 is SASEGT. The CDR3 has 13 amino acids. V lost 1 base, J lost 4 bases, and 7 bases lay in between. CDR3 sequence reads: CASSEGDSYGYTF. CDR3 nucleotides: TGTGCCAGCAGTGAAGGGGACTCCTATGGCTACACCTTC.

The chain is built from TRBV25-1 and TRBJ1-1; D gene uncertain. The germline V and J ends were trimmed by 2 bases and 2 bases, with 6 bases remaining between them. There are 13 residues in the CDR3. From germline, CDR1 is MGHDK and CDR2 SYGVNS. CDR3 in DNA: TGTGCCAGCAGTGAACGAGCTAACACTGAAGCTTTCTTT. This translates into CASSERANTEAFF. Full variable domain (rest looked up from reference TRBV25-1 and TRBJ1-1): EADIYQTPRYLVIGTGKKITLECSQTMGHDKMYWYQQDPGMELHLIHYSYGVNSTEKGDLSSESTVSRIRTEHFPLTLESARPSHTSQYLCASSERANTEAFFGQGTRLTVV.

This rearrangement joins TRBV5-1 to TRBJ1-4, with a possible D match to TRBD1 (6 bases). CDR3 size: 16 residues. The germline V gene encodes CDR1 SGHRS and CDR2 YFSETQ. With 0 bases removed from V and 5 bases from J, the gap between germline ends came to 14 bases. The CDR3 coding sequence is TGCGCCAGCAGCTTGGATTCACAGGGACTAAATGAAAAACTGTTTTTT. It yields the protein CASSLDSQGLNEKLFF.